This T cell receptor beta chain appears in the sequencing data of a study of molecular identifiers for immune sequencing clone quantification listed by TCRdb under 2018. The study in broad terms: For a replicate experiment, RNA from roughly 20,000 or 100,000 naive CD8 T cells was divided into five aliquots, and four of the five aliquots were sequenced. This methods study used CD8 T cells to benchmark TCR RNA copy counting and molecular-identifier clustering-based TCR repertoire sequencing (MIDCIRS). Study-wide findings and limitations: When barcode sub-clustering was left out, chimeric consensus sequences inflated TCR diversity, with chimeras reaching as high as 47%. In CMV-specific effector cells, clones with more than 20 RNA copies contained over 98% of molecules, whereas in naive cells such clones contained under 1% of molecules. About 3 recovered TCR RNA copies per cell were obtained by modeling, versus about ten by digital PCR, implying a capture efficiency of roughly 32%. The sizes of highly expanded clones could end up underestimated when identical TCR molecules share a barcode. The naive libraries included spiked-in Jurkat TCR RNA (roughly eleven copies' worth), and this Jurkat TCR RNA is not part of the donor repertoire. Spiked-in Jurkat TCR RNA equal to a single cell's worth was reported to be detectable even within one million naive CD8 T cells.

The library was produced with PCR. The reads were generated on a NextSeq 500. Preparation of bulk TCR libraries followed a previously described approach, with the TCR primers listed in Table S5. The Qiagen AllPrep DNA/RNA kit was used to purify total RNA. Before analysis, reads from multiple sequencing runs of the same library were pooled. The authors' pipeline ran thus. Only reads with exact TCR constant sequence were kept, trimmed to 150 nt, and grouped by their 12-nt molecular barcodes. Within each barcode group, reads were sub-clustered at a 15% Levenshtein threshold, and quality-weighted consensus sequences were built per RNA molecule. Non-functional sequences were excluded, and lower-count sequences lying one edit away from another sequence were also excluded. On the basis of fitting two negative binomial distributions, barcode sub-clusters with fewer than 20% of the maximum read count were discarded. The public reads were run again by TCRdb, first through fastp at Q25 and then through MiXCR, and only productive beta chains were kept. Here each entry gathers all rows of one CDR3 protein and keeps the most common genes and DNA. TCRdb's processing, not the study's, gives the V and J calls here. For this sample the table gives approximately 320,000 distinct CDR3 sequences, of which 24% were detected only once. The ten largest clones add up to 0.7% to 0.95% of the sample.

The CDR3, from cysteine to phenylalanine, totals 15 residues. Only the CDR3 portion is preserved as DNA: 45 bases, with reading frame beginning at the first base. CDR1 and CDR2 are read off the germline V gene as MNHNS and SASEGT. V loses 2 bases at its end and J loses 5 bases; junction bases beyond the gene matches: 5. Libraries of naive CD8 T cells were generated from roughly 20,000 to 1,000,000 sorted cells, with 10%, 30% or 50% of the purified RNA used. Naive CD8 T cells, defined as CD8+CD4-CCR7+CD45RA+, were FACS-sorted into RLT Plus buffer on a BD FACSAria II. Detection sensitivity was tested by spiking Jurkat RNA equal to over 8 TCR copies' worth into samples containing roughly 17,000-1,100,000 naive CD8 T cells. Enrichment of CD8 T cells was performed with RosetteSep CD8+ T Cell Enrichment Cocktail and Ficoll-Paque, after which ACK red cell lysis was carried out. With respect to this clonotype: Its antigen is currently not known. Base quality data are lacking; no much larger clone is found one base away.

Sequencing used naive CD8+ T cells from blood, with Jurkat cell RNA spiked in. This specimen's cell subset or site label, per the study, means: FACS-sorted CD8+CD4-CCR7+CD45RA+ naive T cells. This TCR came from a human donor in good health. Some libraries in this study had Jurkat cell RNA spiked in. The rearrangement joined TRBV6-1 to TRBJ1-1; TRBD1 aligns with 10 central bases. The DNA sequence is as follows: TGTGCCAGCAGTGAATGGGACAGGGGTGGTACTGAAGCTTTCTTT. It is translated as CASSEWDRGGTEAFF.